The clone carrying this T cell receptor beta chain was seen ten or more times. What it binds is not known. The sample belongs to a study of CD8 T cells in ankylosing spondylitis. Study results and caveats: Researchers report that disease-linked clones proved CD8+ and relatively rare in peripheral blood. It appeared that ankylosing spondylitis blood was characterized by a TCR beta motif of fewer than ten highly homologous variants.

Quantitative 5'-RACE with molecular barcodes produced the TCR beta libraries. TCRdb reprocessed the 5' RACE reads with MiXCR, giving one entry per CDR3 protein. The sample lists 800,000 to 900,000 distinct CDR3 sequences, approximately 12% seen once, with approximately 0.5% in the top ten. V was cut by 5 bases and J by 5 bases, with 21 bases left in between. Germline V lookup: CDR1 SEHNR, CDR2 FQNEAQ (reference sequence). The CDR3 runs 17 residues. Sequenced material: blood, either unsorted or a sorted T cell fraction (not recorded which). The clonotype was recovered from a male donor with ankylosing spondylitis. The chain links TRBV7-9 to TRBJ2-2; the D gene is possibly TRBD1 (6 bases). As DNA, the CDR3 is TGTGCCAGCAGCCGTGGCCAAGGACAGTATTTTACCGGGGAGCTGTTTTTT. As protein: CASSRGQGQYFTGELFF.